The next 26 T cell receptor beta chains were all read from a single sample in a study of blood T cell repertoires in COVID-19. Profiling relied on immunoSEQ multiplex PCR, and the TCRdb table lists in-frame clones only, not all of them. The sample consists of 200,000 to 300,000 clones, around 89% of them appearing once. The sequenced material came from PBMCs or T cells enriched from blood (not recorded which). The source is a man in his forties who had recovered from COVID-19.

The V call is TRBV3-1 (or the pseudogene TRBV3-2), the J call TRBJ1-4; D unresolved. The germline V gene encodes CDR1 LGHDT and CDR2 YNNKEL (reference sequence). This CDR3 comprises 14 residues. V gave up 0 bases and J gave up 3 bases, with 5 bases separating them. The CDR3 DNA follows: TGTGCCAGCAGCCAAGAGGGCGCTAATGAAAAACTGTTTTTT. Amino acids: CASSQEGANEKLFF.

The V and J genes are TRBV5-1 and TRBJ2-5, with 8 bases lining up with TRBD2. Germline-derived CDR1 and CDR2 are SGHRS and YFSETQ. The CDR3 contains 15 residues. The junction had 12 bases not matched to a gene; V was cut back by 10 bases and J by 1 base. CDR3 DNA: TGCGCCTCCACCTCCCAGCGGGGGCCCCAAGAGACCCAGTACTTC. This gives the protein CASTSQRGPQETQYF. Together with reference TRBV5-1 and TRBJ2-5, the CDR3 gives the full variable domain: KAGVTQTPRYLIKTRGQQVTLSCSPISGHRSVSWYQQTPGQGLQFLFEYFSETQRNKGNFPGRFSGRQFSNSRSEMNVSTLELGDSALYLCASTSQRGPQETQYFGPGTRLLVL.

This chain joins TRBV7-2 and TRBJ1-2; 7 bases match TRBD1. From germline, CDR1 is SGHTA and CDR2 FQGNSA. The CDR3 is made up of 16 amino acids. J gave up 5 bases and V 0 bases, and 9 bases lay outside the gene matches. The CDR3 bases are TGTGCCAGCAGCTTAGCCCTGGACAGGACCCAATATGGCTACACCTTC. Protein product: CASSLALDRTQYGYTF.

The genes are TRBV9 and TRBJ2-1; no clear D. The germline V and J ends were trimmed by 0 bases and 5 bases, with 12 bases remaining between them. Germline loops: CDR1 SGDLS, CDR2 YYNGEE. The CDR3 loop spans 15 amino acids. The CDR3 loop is CASSVVSVPDNEQFF. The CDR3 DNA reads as TGTGCCAGCAGCGTAGTTTCGGTGCCTGACAATGAGCAGTTCTTC.

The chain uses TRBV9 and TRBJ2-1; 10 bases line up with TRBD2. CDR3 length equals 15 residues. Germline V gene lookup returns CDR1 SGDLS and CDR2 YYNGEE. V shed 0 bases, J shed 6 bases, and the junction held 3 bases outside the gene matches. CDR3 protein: CASSVAASGSNEQFF. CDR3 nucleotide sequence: TGTGCCAGCAGCGTAGCGGCTAGCGGGAGCAATGAGCAGTTCTTC.

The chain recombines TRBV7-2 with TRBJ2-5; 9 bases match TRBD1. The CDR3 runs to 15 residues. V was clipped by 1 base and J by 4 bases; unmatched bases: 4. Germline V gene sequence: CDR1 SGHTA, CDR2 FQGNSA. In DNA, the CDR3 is TGTGCCAGCAGCTTAGTCACAGGGGGCAGAGAGACCCAGTACTTC. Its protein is CASSLVTGGRETQYF.

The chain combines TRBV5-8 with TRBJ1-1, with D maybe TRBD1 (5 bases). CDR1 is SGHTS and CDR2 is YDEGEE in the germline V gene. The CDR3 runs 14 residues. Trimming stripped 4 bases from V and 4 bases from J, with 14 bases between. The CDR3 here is CASSLEGRATEAFF. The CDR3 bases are TGTGCCAGCAGCCTGGAGGGGAGGGCCACTGAAGCTTTCTTT.

The CDR3 DNA is TGTGCCAGCAGCTTAATATCGGACAGGGCAAATGAGCAGTTCTTC. This encodes CASSLISDRANEQFF. J is TRBJ2-1 and V is TRBV7-3; TRBD1 matches 8 bases. Germline values: CDR1 SGHTA, CDR2 FQGTGA. Trimming removed 1 base from V and 7 bases from J; junction bases left unmatched: 6. CDR3 length: 15 residues.

Written as DNA, the CDR3 is TGTGCCAGCAGCCTGCGATTGGGCCCCCAGCATTTT. Encoded protein: CASSLRLGPQHF. The V and J genes are TRBV28 and TRBJ1-5; D is undetermined. Germline V gene sequence: CDR1 MDHEN, CDR2 SYDVKM. Deletions cut 6 bases from V and 10 bases from J, with 13 bases between. This CDR3 spans 12 amino acids.

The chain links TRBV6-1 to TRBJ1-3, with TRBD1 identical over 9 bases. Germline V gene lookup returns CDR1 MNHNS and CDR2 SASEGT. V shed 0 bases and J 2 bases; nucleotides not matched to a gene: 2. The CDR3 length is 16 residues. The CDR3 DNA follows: TGTGCCAGCAGTGAAGCGGGACAGGGCCCTGGAAACACCATATATTTT. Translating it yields CASSEAGQGPGNTIYF.

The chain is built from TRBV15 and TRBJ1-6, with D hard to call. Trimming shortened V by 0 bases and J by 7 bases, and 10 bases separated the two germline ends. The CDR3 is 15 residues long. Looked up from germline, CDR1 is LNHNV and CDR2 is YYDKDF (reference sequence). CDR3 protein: CATSRDRGQNSPLHF. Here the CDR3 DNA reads TGTGCCACCAGCAGAGATCGAGGGCAAAATTCACCCCTCCACTTT.

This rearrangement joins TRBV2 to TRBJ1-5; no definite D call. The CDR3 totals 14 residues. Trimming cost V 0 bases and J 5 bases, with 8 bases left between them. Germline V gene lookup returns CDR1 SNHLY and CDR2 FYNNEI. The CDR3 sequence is CASSEAYRYQPQHF. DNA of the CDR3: TGTGCCAGCAGTGAAGCGTACCGGTATCAGCCCCAGCATTTT.

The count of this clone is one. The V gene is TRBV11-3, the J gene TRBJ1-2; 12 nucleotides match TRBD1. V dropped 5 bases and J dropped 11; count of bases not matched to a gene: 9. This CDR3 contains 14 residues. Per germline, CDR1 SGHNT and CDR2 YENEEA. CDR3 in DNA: TGTGCCAGCAGCCCGGTGGGGGACAGGGGGCCTTACACCTTC. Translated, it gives CASSPVGDRGPYTF.

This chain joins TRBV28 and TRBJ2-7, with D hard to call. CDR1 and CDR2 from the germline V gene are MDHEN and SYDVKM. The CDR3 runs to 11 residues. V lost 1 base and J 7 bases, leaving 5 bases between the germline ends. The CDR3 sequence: CASSLFQEQYF. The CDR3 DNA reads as TGTGCCAGCAGTTTATTCCAGGAGCAGTACTTC.

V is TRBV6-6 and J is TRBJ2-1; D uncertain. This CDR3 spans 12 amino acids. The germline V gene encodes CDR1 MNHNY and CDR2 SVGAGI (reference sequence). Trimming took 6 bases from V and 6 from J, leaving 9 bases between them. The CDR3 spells CASRLPPNEQFF. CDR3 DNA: TGTGCCAGCAGACTACCCCCCAATGAGCAGTTCTTC.

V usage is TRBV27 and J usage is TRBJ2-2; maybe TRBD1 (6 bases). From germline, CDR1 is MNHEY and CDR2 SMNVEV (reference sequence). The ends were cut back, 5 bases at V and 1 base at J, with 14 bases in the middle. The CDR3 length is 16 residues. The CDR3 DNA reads TGTGCCAGCAGTCCAAGGGGGATGTGGAACACCGGGGAGCTGTTTTTT. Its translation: CASSPRGMWNTGELFF.

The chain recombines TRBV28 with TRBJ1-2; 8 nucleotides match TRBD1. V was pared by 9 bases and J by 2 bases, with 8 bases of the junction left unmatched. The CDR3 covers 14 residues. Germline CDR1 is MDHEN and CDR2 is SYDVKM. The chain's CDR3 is CASRVTGANYGYTF. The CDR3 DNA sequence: TGTGCCAGTAGGGTGACAGGGGCCAACTATGGCTACACCTTC.

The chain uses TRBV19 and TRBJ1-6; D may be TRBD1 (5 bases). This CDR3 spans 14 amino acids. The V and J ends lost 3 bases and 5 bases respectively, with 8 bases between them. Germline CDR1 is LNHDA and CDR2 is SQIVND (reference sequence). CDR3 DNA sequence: TGTGCCAGTAGTATGCAGGGTAATAATTCACCCCTCCACTTT. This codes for CASSMQGNNSPLHF.

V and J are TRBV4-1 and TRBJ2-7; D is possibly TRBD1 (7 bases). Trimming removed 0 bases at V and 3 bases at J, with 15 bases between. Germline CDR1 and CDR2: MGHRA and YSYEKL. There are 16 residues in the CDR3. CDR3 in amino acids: CASSQDQWQGGYEQYF. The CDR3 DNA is TGCGCCAGCAGCCAAGATCAATGGCAGGGGGGCTACGAGCAGTACTTC.

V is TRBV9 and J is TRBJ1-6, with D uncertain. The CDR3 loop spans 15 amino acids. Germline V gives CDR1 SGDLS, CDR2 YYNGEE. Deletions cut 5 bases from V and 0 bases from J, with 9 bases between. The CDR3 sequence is CASSPHSSYNSPLHF. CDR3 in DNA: TGTGCCAGCAGTCCTCATAGCTCCTATAATTCACCCCTCCACTTT.

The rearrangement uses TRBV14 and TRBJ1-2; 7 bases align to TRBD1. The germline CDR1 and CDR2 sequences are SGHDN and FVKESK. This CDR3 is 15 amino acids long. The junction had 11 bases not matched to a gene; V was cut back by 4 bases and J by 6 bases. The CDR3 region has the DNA TGTGCCAGCAGCCCAACCAGTTCAGGGGGAAATGGCTACACCTTC. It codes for CASSPTSSGGNGYTF.

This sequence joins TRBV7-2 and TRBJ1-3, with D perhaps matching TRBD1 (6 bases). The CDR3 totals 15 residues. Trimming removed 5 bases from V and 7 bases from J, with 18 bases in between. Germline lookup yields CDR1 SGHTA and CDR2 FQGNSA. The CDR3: CASSAETGLRNTIYF. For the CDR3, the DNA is TGTGCCAGCAGCGCAGAGACAGGTTTGAGGAACACCATATATTTT.

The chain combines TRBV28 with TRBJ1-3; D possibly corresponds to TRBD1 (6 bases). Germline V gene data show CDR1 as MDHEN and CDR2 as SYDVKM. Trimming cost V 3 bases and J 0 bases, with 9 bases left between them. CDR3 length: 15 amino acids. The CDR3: CASSLGAVSGNTIYF. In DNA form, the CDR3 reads TGTGCCAGCAGTTTGGGGGCAGTCTCTGGAAACACCATATATTTT.

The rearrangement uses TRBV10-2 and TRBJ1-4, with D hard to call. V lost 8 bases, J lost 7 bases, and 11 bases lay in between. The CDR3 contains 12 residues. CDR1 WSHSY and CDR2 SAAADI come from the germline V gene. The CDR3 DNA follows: TGCGCCAGCGGAGTCGGAAGTGAAAAACTGTTTTTT. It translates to CASGVGSEKLFF.

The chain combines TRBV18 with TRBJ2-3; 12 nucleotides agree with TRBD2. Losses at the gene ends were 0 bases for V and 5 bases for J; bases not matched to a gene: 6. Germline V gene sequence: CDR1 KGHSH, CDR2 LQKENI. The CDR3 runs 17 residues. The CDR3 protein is CASSPPASSGRGDTQYF. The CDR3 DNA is TGTGCCAGCTCACCACCGGCCTCTAGCGGGAGGGGAGATACGCAGTATTTT.

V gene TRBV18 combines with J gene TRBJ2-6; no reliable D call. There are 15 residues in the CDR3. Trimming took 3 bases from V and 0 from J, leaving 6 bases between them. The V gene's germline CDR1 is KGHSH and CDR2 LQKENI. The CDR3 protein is CASSPRISGANVLTF. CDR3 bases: TGTGCCAGCTCACCGCGTATCTCTGGGGCCAACGTCCTGACTTTC.